This entry lists 29 T cell receptor beta chains sequenced from one sample in a study of OX40 agonist ivuxolimab in advanced cancers. Clones were read by immunoSEQ multiplex PCR, and TCRdb kept only the in-frame ones, dropping some. The sample contains roughly 70,000 clones, 80% to 85% of which appear only once. The sample here was CD4+ or CD8+ T cells sorted from blood, taken in a trial of the OX40 agonist ivuxolimab. Source of these receptors: an adult with an advanced solid tumor such as melanoma, head and neck, liver or kidney cancer.

The CDR3 nucleotides read TGCGCCAGCAGCTGGGGGGTAGGGGCGGGAGTTGTCAATGAGCAGTTCTTC. Translation: CASSWGVGAGVVNEQFF. This chain connects TRBV5-1 to TRBJ2-1, with TRBD2 matching over 7 bases. Germline loops: CDR1 SGHRS, CDR2 YFSETQ. V lost 3 bases to trimming and J lost 6 bases; unmatched junction nucleotides: 15. The CDR3 has 17 amino acids.

This sequence joins TRBV27 and TRBJ2-3, with 7 bases lining up with TRBD2. The CDR3 length is 15 residues. After removal of 2 bases from V and 3 bases from J, the junction contained 5 bases not matched to a gene. In germline, CDR1 is MNHEY, CDR2 SMNVEV (reference sequence). This CDR3 is CASSLSRAGTDTQYF. DNA of the CDR3: TGTGCCAGCAGTTTAAGTCGAGCGGGGACAGATACGCAGTATTTT.

The chain joins TRBV4-2 to TRBJ1-6, with D maybe TRBD1 (5 bases). Germline assignment: CDR1 LGHNA and CDR2 YNFKEQ. V was cut by 0 bases and J by 4 bases, with 16 bases left in between. The CDR3 length is 18 residues. The CDR3 DNA reads TGTGCCAGCAGCCAAGATCACGCGGGGCAGAGGTATAATTCACCCCTCCACTTT. As protein: CASSQDHAGQRYNSPLHF.

The chain is built from TRBV11-3 and TRBJ2-1; D possibly matches TRBD1 or TRBD2 (6 bases each). Trimming took 0 bases from V and 6 from J, leaving 15 bases between them. CDR1 is SGHNT and CDR2 is YENEEA in the germline V gene. This CDR3 region has 16 residues. CDR3 region: CASSLESGARTNEQFF. The CDR3 bases are TGTGCCAGCAGCTTAGAATCGGGGGCCCGAACCAATGAGCAGTTCTTC.

This clone appeared once. J is TRBJ1-2 and V is TRBV6-5, with D perhaps TRBD1 (5 bases). This CDR3 has 13 amino acids. Germline V gene lookup returns CDR1 MNHEY and CDR2 SVGAGI. V shed 3 bases and J shed 7 bases, with 12 bases lying between them. CDR3 in DNA: TGTGCCAGCAGTTATACGGGGACTGGTGGCTACACCTTC. Amino acids: CASSYTGTGGYTF.

This chain connects TRBV5-1 to TRBJ2-5; 11 bases line up with TRBD1. The CDR3 runs to 16 residues. J was trimmed by 0 bases and V by 4 bases; bases with no gene match: 5. Germline assignment: CDR1 SGHRS and CDR2 YFSETQ. DNA of the CDR3: TGCGCCAGCAGCCCCGGGACAGGGGGATACCAAGAGACCCAGTACTTC. As protein: CASSPGTGGYQETQYF.

The V and J genes are TRBV9 and TRBJ2-6, with TRBD1 as a possible D gene (6 bases). The germline V and J ends were trimmed by 0 bases and 0 bases, with 13 bases remaining between them. The CDR3 covers 18 residues. Germline lookup yields CDR1 SGDLS and CDR2 YYNGEE. For the CDR3, the DNA is TGTGCCAGCAGCGTAGGGGGCCAGGGGCCCTCTGGGGCCAACGTCCTGACTTTC. Its translation is CASSVGGQGPSGANVLTF.

The rearrangement links TRBV19 to TRBJ1-3; D is undetermined. Looked up from germline, CDR1 is LNHDA and CDR2 is SQIVND (reference sequence). V lost 6 bases, J lost 0 bases, and 9 bases lay in between. This CDR3 contains 14 residues. The chain's CDR3 is CASSPSLSGNTIYF. CDR3 sequence (DNA): TGTGCCAGTAGCCCATCCCTCTCTGGAAACACCATATATTTT.

The chain is built from TRBV12-2 and TRBJ2-3; the D call of TRBD2 is as the table states it, not checked on the DNA. TRBV12-2 is classified as a pseudogene. The CDR3 length is 18 residues. The CDR3 DNA follows: TGTGCAAGTCGCTTACCTCCGGGACTAGCGGCTAGCACAGATACGCAGTATTTT. Protein sequence: CASRLPPGLAASTDTQYF.

The CDR3 DNA sequence: TGTGCCAGCAGTCGTACAGGGGGCTGGGTGGGTAATTCACCCCTCCACTTT. This gives the protein CASSRTGGWVGNSPLHF. The V call is TRBV11-2, the J call TRBJ1-6; TRBD1 matches 9 bases. The V gene's germline CDR1 is SGHAT and CDR2 FQNNGV. The length of the CDR3 is 17 residues. The V and J ends lost 6 bases and 6 bases, in that order; junction bases with no gene match: 12.

The V and J genes are TRBV6-1 and TRBJ2-6; 7 nucleotides align to TRBD1. The V and J ends lost 1 base and 0 bases, in that order; junction bases with no gene match: 3. The CDR3 sequence is 17 residues long. Germline V CDR1 and CDR2: MNHNS, SASEGT. In nucleotides, the CDR3 is TGTGCCAGCAGTGAAGGGGACAGACACTCTGGGGCCAACGTCCTGACTTTC. Its translation is CASSEGDRHSGANVLTF.

The chain recombines TRBV9 with TRBJ1-4; maybe TRBD1 (5 bases). V lost 4 bases, J lost 0 bases, and 10 bases lay in between. The CDR3 length is 15 residues. From germline, CDR1 is SGDLS and CDR2 YYNGEE. The CDR3 spells CASSSTGATNEKLFF. In nucleotides, the CDR3 is TGTGCCAGCAGCTCTACAGGAGCAACTAATGAAAAACTGTTTTTT.

This chain joins TRBV10-1 and TRBJ2-3; 7 nucleotides agree with TRBD2. This CDR3 has 15 amino acids. CDR1 and CDR2 (germline): WNHNN, SYGVQD (reference sequence). Unmatched junction bases numbered 7, after V lost 3 bases and J lost 4 bases. The CDR3, as DNA: TGCGCCAGCAGTGAAGGCGGGAGCGGTGCAGATACGCAGTATTTT. Protein: CASSEGGSGADTQYF.

Points on this clone: Other DNA sequences in the sample encode the same CDR3. The V and J genes are TRBV30 and TRBJ2-2, with D maybe TRBD2 (6 bases). The CDR3 extends over 14 amino acids. Germline CDR1 is GTSNPN and CDR2 is SVGIG (reference sequence). Trimming left V 4 bases short and J 5 bases short, with 14 bases between. The CDR3 coding sequence is TGTGCCTGGAAAGGAGGGGCGGGTACCGGGGAGCTGTTTTTT. Its translation: CAWKGGAGTGELFF.

The chain couples TRBV5-1 to TRBJ1-5; unclear D gene. The germline V gene encodes CDR1 SGHRS and CDR2 YFSETQ. The CDR3 is 13 residues long. Trimming removed 3 bases from V and 1 base from J, with 5 bases in between. CDR3 residues: CASSSTSNQPQHF. Here the CDR3 DNA reads TGCGCCAGCAGCTCCACGAGCAATCAGCCCCAGCATTTT.

CDR3 amino acids: CASSSISDEKLFF. The CDR3 nucleotides read TGCGCCAGCAGCTCTATATCAGACGAAAAACTGTTTTTT. The chain is built from TRBV5-1 and TRBJ1-4; D is unresolved. The CDR3 has 13 residues. V shed 3 bases and J shed 8 bases, with 11 bases lying between them. Germline V lookup: CDR1 SGHRS, CDR2 YFSETQ.

The J gene is TRBJ2-5, the V gene TRBV30, with D perhaps matching TRBD2 (6 bases). The CDR3 is made up of 14 amino acids. Germline lookup yields CDR1 GTSNPN and CDR2 SVGIG (reference sequence). Trimming pared 5 bases from V and 5 bases from J, leaving 18 bases between. This CDR3 is CAWDLGGGMETQYF. As DNA, the CDR3 is TGTGCCTGGGATCTCGGGGGTGGGATGGAGACCCAGTACTTC.

V usage is TRBV7-8 and J usage is TRBJ1-5; D is unresolved. Between the trimmed V and J ends, which lost 0 bases and 0 bases, there was a span of 6 bases. This CDR3 has 15 amino acids. From germline, CDR1 is SGHVS and CDR2 FQNEAQ. CDR3 amino acids: CASSLAVNSNQPQHF. CDR3 sequence (DNA): TGTGCCAGCAGCTTAGCGGTGAATAGCAATCAGCCCCAGCATTTT.

This chain uses TRBV2 with TRBJ1-4, with D uncertain. Germline CDR1 and CDR2: SNHLY and FYNNEI. The CDR3 is 11 amino acids. Trimming left V 5 bases short and J 6 bases short, with 4 bases between. CDR3 residues: CASSQDEKLFF. The CDR3 DNA sequence: TGTGCCAGCAGTCAAGATGAAAAACTGTTTTTT.

The chain links TRBV19 to TRBJ2-7; D is undetermined. V dropped 6 bases and J dropped 6 bases, with 15 bases sitting between them. CDR1 and CDR2 from the germline V gene are LNHDA and SQIVND (reference sequence). The CDR3 is 13 residues long. The CDR3 nucleotides read TGTGCCAGTAGCCTCGATATTTCAGTCGAGCAGTACTTC. Translating gives CASSLDISVEQYF.

The CDR3 DNA reads as TGTGCCAGTAGTATTGGGGCGGCCACTGAAGCTTTCTTT. Translated: CASSIGAATEAFF. This rearrangement joins TRBV19 to TRBJ1-1; D possibly corresponds to TRBD1 (5 bases). The CDR3 length is 13 residues. The germline gives CDR1 LNHDA, CDR2 SQIVND (reference sequence). The V gene lost 3 bases and the J gene lost 4 bases, with 9 bases spanning the gap.

This clone appeared a single time. The chain carries TRBV7-2 and TRBJ1-3; no firm D call. The V gene lost 1 base and the J gene lost 3 bases, with 10 bases spanning the gap. CDR3 length: 15 residues. The germline CDR1 and CDR2 sequences are SGHTA and FQGNSA. CDR3 amino acids: CASSLDRSGGNTIYF. The CDR3 nucleotides read TGTGCCAGCAGCTTAGATCGGTCGGGTGGAAACACCATATATTTT.

The genes are TRBV9 and TRBJ1-4, with D possibly matching TRBD1 (5 bases). From germline, CDR1 is SGDLS and CDR2 YYNGEE. CDR3 length equals 14 residues. Trimming stripped 4 bases from V and 7 bases from J, with 14 bases between. Here the CDR3 DNA reads TGTGCCAGCAGCTTCCGGGCCGGGACTGAAAAACTGTTTTTT. Its protein product is CASSFRAGTEKLFF. Full variable domain (remainder filled in from reference TRBV9 and TRBJ1-4): DSGVTQTPKHLITATGQRVTLRCSPRSGDLSVYWYQQSLDQGLQFLIQYYNGEERAKGNILERFSAQQFPDLHSELNLSSLELGDSALYFCASSFRAGTEKLFFGSGTQLSVL.

The CDR3 sequence is CASSFDRGVNQPQHF. CDR3 bases: TGTGCCAGCAGCTTTGACAGGGGGGTCAATCAGCCCCAGCATTTT. This sequence joins TRBV7-2 and TRBJ1-5; 9 nucleotides align to TRBD1. The CDR3 loop spans 15 amino acids. V trimming: 3 bases; J trimming: 3 bases; junction bases outside the gene matches: 3. Germline CDR1 reads SGHTA; CDR2 reads FQGNSA. Drawing the rest from reference TRBV7-2 and TRBJ1-5, the complete variable domain is GAGVSQSPSNKVTEKGKDVELRCDPISGHTALYWYRQSLGQGLEFLIYFQGNSAPDKSGLPSDRFSAERTGGSVSTLTIQRTQQEDSAVYLCASSFDRGVNQPQHFGDGTRLSIL.

The chain has TRBV19 and TRBJ2-5; no definite D call. Germline CDR1 is LNHDA and CDR2 is SQIVND (reference sequence). V was shortened by 2 bases and J by 2 bases, with 6 bases between the two germline ends. The CDR3 spans 13 residues. The CDR3 coding sequence is TGTGCCAGTAGTATACAGCTGCAAGAGACCCAGTACTTC. Translated: CASSIQLQETQYF.

The V and J genes are TRBV7-2 and TRBJ2-3; the match to TRBD2 covers 14 bases. The CDR3 consists of 16 residues. CDR1 is SGHTA and CDR2 is FQGNSA in the germline V gene. Trimming took 1 base from V and 8 from J; bases not matched to a gene: 5. CDR3 bases: TGTGCCAGCAGCTTAGGGACTAGCGGGGGGAAAGGTACGCAGTATTTT. Encoded protein: CASSLGTSGGKGTQYF.

This chain connects TRBV5-4 to TRBJ1-1; D possibly corresponds to TRBD1 (6 bases). Germline CDR1 is SGHNT and CDR2 is YYREEE (reference sequence). This CDR3 is 12 amino acids long. V was clipped by 1 base and J by 9 bases, with 10 bases between them. The CDR3 DNA is TGTGCCAGCAGCTTGCCGACAGGTAAAGCTTTCTTT. This gives the protein CASSLPTGKAFF.

The gene calls are TRBV28 and TRBJ1-4; D is undetermined. The CDR3 is 12 amino acids. Germline V CDR1 and CDR2: MDHEN, SYDVKM. V lost 2 bases and J 8 bases, leaving 6 bases between the germline ends. The CDR3, as DNA: TGTGCCAGCAGTTTAAGACGGGAAAAACTGTTTTTT. Translation: CASSLRREKLFF.

In this sample, this clone turned up once. The J gene is TRBJ2-3, the V gene TRBV5-4; 10 bases are shared with TRBD1. V was pared by 5 bases and J by 5 bases, with 5 bases of the junction left unmatched. Germline values: CDR1 SGHNT, CDR2 YYREEE (reference sequence). This CDR3 contains 14 residues. CDR3 amino acids: CASRGQGWGDTQYF. CDR3 nucleotide sequence: TGTGCCAGCAGGGGACAGGGGTGGGGAGATACGCAGTATTTT.